This T cell receptor beta chain is drawn from a study of shared clonotypes between healthy human individuals. Sequencing used immunoSEQ multiplex PCR; TCRdb keeps in-frame clones, though not all of them. The repertoire holds 110,000 or so clones, with about 70% as singletons. Germline V lookup: CDR1 MNHEY, CDR2 SMNVEV (reference sequence). The CDR3 is 17 amino acids. Germline trimming cut 6 bases from V and 8 bases from J; bases unmatched to any gene: 16. General study results and limits: Sampling covered blood only; tissue repertoires likely differ. Relative to their counterparts shared across all four donors, non-shared clonotypes exhibited diminished generation probabilities.

The table lists this clone with a count of one. Its matching antigen is unknown. Material: memory CD8+ T cells sorted from blood. The subset was: CD45RO+ cells pooled with CCR7-negative TemRA cells. This clonotype was obtained from a woman aged 25 to 39 in good health. J is TRBJ1-6 and V is TRBV27; TRBD1 matches at 7 bases. The CDR3 DNA reads as TGTGCCAGCAGCCCCTCGTCCTTGGGACAGACCCATTCACCCCTCCACTTT. This codes for CASSPSSLGQTHSPLHF.